The present T cell receptor beta chain was sequenced within a study of blood T cells in healthy people across ages. CDR3 length: 14 amino acids. In germline, CDR1 is SGHTA, CDR2 FQGNSA. V was pared by 5 bases and J by 3 bases, with 13 bases between. This clonotype was found a few times. Alongside a J-beta primer mix, a sample-barcoded 5' primer served in a second PCR lasting about 7 to 12 cycles. All samples gave at least 3 million CDR3-containing paired-end reads. TCRdb itself ran the 5' RACE reads through MiXCR, one entry per CDR3 protein. The sample yields 980,000 or so distinct CDR3 sequences, about 44% seen once.

The rearrangement uses TRBV7-2 and TRBJ1-1; D is perhaps TRBD1 (6 bases). This TCR derives from a man aged 25-45 years in good health. Sequencing was done on a sample of blood. CDR3 nucleotides: TGTGCCAGCAGCGTACAGGGTTGGGACACTGAAGCTTTCTTT. Translating gives CASSVQGWDTEAFF.